This TCR beta chain was retrieved from a study of T cells in Graves' hyperthyroidism and ophthalmopathy. This clonotype was detected ten times or more. Germline assignment: CDR1 KGHSH and CDR2 LQKENI. Trimming pared 6 bases from V and 9 bases from J, leaving 11 bases between. CDR3 size: 11 residues. The investigators amplified TCR beta CDR3 regions from RNA transcripts. In the first-round RT-PCR of the TCR CDR3, the HTBI primer set was used. MiXCR, applied by TCRdb to the multiplex PCR reads, yields one record per CDR3 protein. The sample lists approximately 400,000 distinct CDR3 sequences; roughly 14% were seen once.

Sequenced sample: blood. The clonotype was recovered from a woman aged 18-35 years with Graves' hyperthyroidism. V and J are TRBV18 and TRBJ1-2; no clear D. The CDR3 here is CASSEGVSYTF. CDR3 bases: TGTGCCAGCTCCGAGGGAGTAAGCTACACCTTC. Complete variable domain (other parts from reference TRBV18 and TRBJ1-2): NAGVMQNPRHLVRRRGQEARLRCSPMKGHSHVYWYRQLPEEGLKFMVYLQKENIIDESGMPKERFSAEFPKEGPSILRIQQVVRGDSAAYFCASSEGVSYTFGSGTRLTVV.